This is a list of T cell receptor beta chains from one sample in a study of T-cell reconstitution after alpha-beta-depleted transplantation in children. Via MiXCR, TCRdb re-called the PCR reads, giving one row per CDR3 protein. Here the sample spans 440,000 or so distinct CDR3 sequences, roughly a tenth being singletons. The specimen was PBMCs from the stem cell graft donor, collected from the stem cell graft. The receptors here all came from a human donor who donated a stem cell graft to a child with acute myeloid leukemia. CDR3s include the opening cysteine and the closing phenylalanine or tryptophan. The order of the fields is D gene, V gene, J gene, clone size, CDR3 protein, CDR3 DNA. D genes are given only for firm matches. Size values are once, few and many counts, or a class for expanded clones, and some rows have none.

D: .; V: TRBV14; J: TRBJ2-2; size: few; CDR3: CASSQRTPLELFF; DNA: TGTGCCAGCAGCCAGAGGACACCGCTCGAGCTGTTTTTT
D: TRBD2; V: TRBV6-1; J: TRBJ2-7; size: .; CDR3: CASSSPTSVPPYEQYF; DNA: TGTGCCAGCAGCTCCCCCACTAGCGTACCCCCCTACGAGCAGTACTTC
D: .; V: TRBV20-1; J: TRBJ1-1; size: few; CDR3: CSAREFMGGTEAFF; DNA: TGCAGTGCTAGAGAGTTCATGGGAGGCACTGAAGCTTTCTTT
D: .; V: TRBV29-1; J: TRBJ2-2; size: many; CDR3: CSVVGMGTGELFF; DNA: TGCAGCGTTGTAGGGATGGGGACCGGGGAGCTGTTTTTT
D: TRBD2; V: TRBV5-6; J: TRBJ2-1; size: many; CDR3: CASSVLTSGRALVDEQFF; DNA: TGTGCCAGCAGCGTGCTAACTAGCGGGAGGGCCCTCGTCGATGAGCAGTTCTTC
D: .; V: TRBV27; J: TRBJ1-2; size: .; CDR3: CASGRANYGYTF; DNA: TGTGCCAGCGGGCGAGCGAACTATGGCTACACCTTC
D: .; V: TRBV5-1; J: TRBJ1-2; size: .; CDR3: CASSLSTSGGYTF; DNA: TGCGCCAGCAGCCTATCGACCTCGGGGGGCTACACCTTC
D: TRBD2; V: TRBV6-2/TRBV6-3; J: TRBJ2-4; size: few; CDR3: CASGAGGLNIQYF; DNA: TGTGCCTCCGGGGCGGGAGGCCTGAACATTCAGTACTTC
D: .; V: TRBV6-1; J: TRBJ1-2; size: .; CDR3: CASSGGPEGSYGYTF; DNA: TGTGCCAGCAGTGGGGGACCAGAGGGGTCCTATGGCTACACCTTC
D: .; V: TRBV5-1; J: TRBJ2-3; size: .; CDR3: CASSLAVEDTQYF; DNA: TGCGCCAGCAGCTTGGCGGTGGAAGATACGCAGTATTTT
D: .; V: TRBV11-1; J: TRBJ1-2; size: few; CDR3: CASSQNTANYGYTF; DNA: TGTGCCAGCAGCCAGAATACAGCGAACTATGGCTACACCTTC
D: .; V: TRBV2; J: TRBJ2-1; size: few; CDR3: CASSDSGRGYNEQFF; DNA: TGTGCCAGCAGTGATTCGGGCCGGGGCTACAATGAGCAGTTCTTC
D: .; V: TRBV25-1; J: TRBJ2-5; size: few; CDR3: CASSDLETQYF; DNA: TGTGCCAGCAGTGACTTGGAGACCCAGTACTTC
D: .; V: TRBV30; J: TRBJ1-3; size: .; CDR3: CAWSQWVGNTIYF; DNA: TGTGCCTGGAGTCAATGGGTGGGAAACACCATATATTTT
D: TRBD2; V: TRBV11-2; J: TRBJ2-3; size: .; CDR3: CASSMTGTSGTSTDTQYF; DNA: TGTGCCAGCAGCATGACGGGGACTAGCGGGACTAGCACAGATACGCAGTATTTT
D: .; V: TRBV7-9; J: TRBJ2-6; size: few; CDR3: CASSLGPGGPGANVLTF; DNA: TGTGCCAGCAGCTTAGGACCAGGGGGGCCTGGGGCCAACGTCCTGACTTTC
D: .; V: TRBV5-1; J: TRBJ2-3; size: .; CDR3: CASSSNPSTDTQYF; DNA: TGCGCCAGCAGCTCTAACCCGAGCACAGATACGCAGTATTTT
D: .; V: TRBV5-1; J: TRBJ1-2; size: .; CDR3: CASSLDKNYGYTF; DNA: TGCGCCAGCAGCTTGGATAAGAACTATGGCTACACCTTC
D: TRBD2; V: TRBV10-3; J: TRBJ2-7; size: many; CDR3: CAISESLLSGSNPYEQYF; DNA: TGTGCCATCAGTGAGTCCCTATTAAGCGGGAGTAACCCCTACGAGCAGTACTTC
D: .; V: TRBV19; J: TRBJ1-6; size: .; CDR3: CASSSQGRSPLHF; DNA: TGTGCCAGTAGTAGCCAGGGGCGGTCACCCCTCCACTTT
D: TRBD1; V: TRBV4-1; J: TRBJ1-4; size: many; CDR3: CASSQDGGGTANEKLFF; DNA: TGCGCCAGCAGCCAAGATGGGGGTGGGACAGCAAATGAAAAACTGTTTTTT
D: .; V: TRBV12-5; J: TRBJ2-5; size: few; CDR3: CASGQDNQETQYF; DNA: TGTGCTAGTGGACAGGACAACCAAGAGACCCAGTACTTC
D: .; V: TRBV20-1; J: TRBJ2-7; size: .; CDR3: CSARDGSAYEQYF; DNA: TGCAGTGCTAGGGACGGGAGTGCCTACGAGCAGTACTTC
D: TRBD1; V: TRBV3-1; J: TRBJ2-1; size: few; CDR3: CASSQPGQGSNEQFF; DNA: TGTGCCAGCAGCCAACCGGGACAGGGGTCCAATGAGCAGTTCTTC
D: .; V: TRBV6-5; J: TRBJ1-2; size: .; CDR3: CASSYSDGIYGYTF; DNA: TGTGCCAGCAGTTACTCGGACGGGATCTATGGCTACACCTTC
D: .; V: TRBV6-1; J: TRBJ2-3; size: few; CDR3: CASSALDRTDTQYF; DNA: TGTGCCAGCAGTGCATTAGACCGCACAGATACGCAGTATTTT
D: .; V: TRBV5-6; J: TRBJ2-5; size: .; CDR3: CASSLRPEETQYF; DNA: TGTGCCAGCAGCTTGCGTCCGGAAGAGACCCAGTACTTC
D: .; V: TRBV12-3/TRBV12-4; J: TRBJ1-4; size: few; CDR3: CASMPGGGQGGEKLFF; DNA: TGTGCCAGCATGCCCGGAGGGGGGCAGGGCGGCGAAAAACTGTTTTTT
D: .; V: TRBV6-1; J: TRBJ2-1; size: .; CDR3: CASSGDAYNEQFF; DNA: TGTGCCAGCAGTGGTGATGCCTACAATGAGCAGTTCTTC
D: .; V: TRBV12-3/TRBV12-4; J: TRBJ2-1; size: few; CDR3: CASSPAAGNPVSYNEQFF; DNA: TGTGCCAGCAGCCCTGCGGCAGGGAACCCTGTCTCCTACAATGAGCAGTTCTTC
D: .; V: TRBV9; J: TRBJ2-2; size: few; CDR3: CASSVGAGRNTGELFF; DNA: TGTGCCAGCAGCGTAGGGGCAGGTCGGAACACCGGGGAGTTGTTTTTT
D: .; V: TRBV5-1; J: TRBJ1-1; size: .; CDR3: CASRGGETNTEAFF; DNA: TGCGCCAGCAGGGGGGGGGAGACCAACACTGAAGCTTTCTTT
D: .; V: TRBV5-1; J: TRBJ2-6; size: few; CDR3: CASGRGFGANVLTF; DNA: TGCGCCAGTGGTCGCGGGTTTGGGGCCAACGTCCTGACTTTC
D: TRBD2; V: TRBV20-1; J: TRBJ2-1; size: .; CDR3: CSARGVLAGGPCFF; DNA: TGCAGTGCTAGAGGCGTTCTAGCGGGAGGGCCATGCTTCTTC
D: .; V: TRBV21-1; J: TRBJ2-2; size: few; CDR3: CASLRMALPTPANTGELFF; DNA: TGTGCCAGCCTTCGGATGGCACTACCTACCCCGGCGAACACCGGGGAGCTGTTTTTT
D: TRBD1; V: TRBV20-1; J: TRBJ2-3; size: .; CDR3: CSARGADRGRADTQYF; DNA: TGCAGTGCTAGAGGCGCAGACAGGGGGCGGGCAGATACGCAGTATTTT
D: TRBD2; V: TRBV7-2; J: TRBJ2-3; size: many; CDR3: CASRATSVSTDTQYF; DNA: TGTGCCAGCAGAGCAACTAGCGTAAGCACAGATACGCAGTATTTT
D: .; V: TRBV4-3; J: TRBJ2-2; size: .; CDR3: CASSQDSRINTGELFF; DNA: TGCGCCAGCAGCCAAGATTCCAGAATCAACACCGGGGAGCTGTTTTTT
D: .; V: TRBV5-1; J: TRBJ2-6; size: .; CDR3: CASSTAASGANVLTF; DNA: TGCGCCAGCAGTACCGCCGCCTCTGGGGCCAACGTCCTGACTTTC
D: .; V: TRBV6-1; J: TRBJ2-6; size: few; CDR3: CASRQGSSSGANVLTF; DNA: TGTGCCAGCAGACAAGGGTCGAGCTCTGGGGCCAACGTCCTGACTTTC
D: .; V: TRBV4-2; J: TRBJ1-1; size: .; CDR3: CASSRTPRTEAFF; DNA: TGTGCCAGCAGCCGAACCCCCCGAACTGAAGCTTTCTTT
D: TRBD2; V: TRBV5-1; J: TRBJ2-5; size: few; CDR3: CASSAATSAGETQYF; DNA: TGCGCCAGCAGCGCGGCTACTAGCGCGGGAGAGACCCAGTACTTC
D: TRBD1; V: TRBV4-3; J: TRBJ1-2; size: .; CDR3: CASSQDWRGQGGYTF; DNA: TGCGCCAGCAGCCAAGATTGGCGGGGACAGGGTGGCTACACCTTC
D: .; V: TRBV7-8; J: TRBJ2-5; size: many; CDR3: CASSLQGINRETQYF; DNA: TGTGCCAGCAGCCTCCAGGGTATCAATCGAGAGACCCAGTACTTC
D: .; V: TRBV12-3/TRBV12-4; J: TRBJ2-3; size: .; CDR3: CASSPRMETDTQYF; DNA: TGTGCCAGCAGTCCCCGGATGGAGACAGATACGCAGTATTTT
D: TRBD2; V: TRBV7-3; J: TRBJ2-1; size: few; CDR3: CASSLTGGGPGQYNEQFF; DNA: TGTGCCAGCAGCTTAACTGGGGGGGGACCCGGGCAGTACAATGAGCAGTTCTTC
D: .; V: TRBV6-1; J: TRBJ2-3; size: many; CDR3: CASSEWASDTQYF; DNA: TGTGCCAGCAGTGAATGGGCCTCAGATACGCAGTATTTT
D: .; V: TRBV7-8; J: TRBJ2-7; size: few; CDR3: CASSLEVSAYEQYF; DNA: TGTGCCAGCAGCTTAGAAGTGTCTGCCTACGAGCAGTACTTC
D: .; V: TRBV10-3; J: TRBJ1-1; size: .; CDR3: CATTAGGGVAFF; DNA: TGTGCCACGACGGCCGGGGGAGGGGTAGCTTTCTTT
D: TRBD2; V: TRBV10-3; J: TRBJ2-7; size: many; CDR3: CAISEGGLASYEQYF; DNA: TGTGCCATCAGTGAGGGGGGACTAGCATCCTACGAGCAGTACTTC
D: .; V: TRBV6-2/TRBV6-3; J: TRBJ2-1; size: many; CDR3: CASSGGRGQIF; DNA: TGTGCCAGCAGTGGGGGGCGGGGCCAAATTTTC
D: .; V: TRBV5-1; J: TRBJ2-6; size: few; CDR3: CASTQQGAAFSGANVLTF; DNA: TGCGCCAGCACCCAACAGGGTGCTGCTTTCTCTGGGGCCAACGTCCTGACTTTC
D: .; V: TRBV7-9; J: TRBJ1-1; size: many; CDR3: CASSKPGNTEAFF; DNA: TGTGCCAGCAGCAAACCGGGGAACACTGAAGCTTTCTTT